This entry concerns a single T cell receptor (beta chain). Its antigen remains unknown. The source of the sample is a study of early stage breast cancer tumors. Only in-frame clones appear in the TCRdb table, and some are missing; sequencing was by immunoSEQ multiplex PCR. The sample lists 5,500 or so clones; 55% to 75% were seen once. Germline loops: CDR1 SGHDN, CDR2 FVKESK. V lost 6 bases, J lost 0 bases, and 21 bases lay in between. The CDR3 has 18 amino acids. Study-wide results and limits: Compared with adjacent normal breast, tumors showed about 2.4-fold denser, more clonal T cells. Blood repertoires resembled normal breast more than tumor. Most shared enriched TCRB sequences were commonly generated ones.

Each tumor contributed about 19-55 mg of diced tissue. This clonotype was sampled from a person in their sixties with breast cancer. The sequenced material came from breast tumor tissue. The rearrangement uses TRBV14 and TRBJ1-3, with unresolved D. Here the CDR3 DNA reads TGTGCCAGCAGTCCGAGGAGGCTTAGTACTCACTCTGGAAACACCATATATTTT. This sequence encodes CASSPRRLSTHSGNTIYF.